These 23 T cell receptor beta chains were sequenced from one sample in a study of T cell changes during pregnancy in multiple sclerosis. The data were produced by immunoSEQ multiplex PCR, yet TCRdb's version contains in-frame clones alone and is incomplete. The sample has fewer than 75,000 clones; about nine tenths are singletons. This specimen consisted of peripheral blood, obtained in the second trimester of pregnancy. The receptor source for this set is a female donor with multiple sclerosis, enrolled in a pregnancy study.

The chain has TRBV18 and TRBJ1-5; TRBD1 matches at 8 bases. J lost 4 bases, V lost 3 bases, and 5 bases had no gene match. This CDR3 has 15 amino acids. Germline values: CDR1 KGHSH, CDR2 LQKENI. The CDR3 nucleotides read TGTGCCAGCTCACCGACAGGGGTTGAGAATCAGCCCCAGCATTTT. It is translated as CASSPTGVENQPQHF.

The CDR3 is CASSEPQGTTGELFF. CDR3 DNA sequence: TGTGCCAGCAGTGAACCACAGGGTACCACCGGGGAGCTGTTTTTT. This chain connects TRBV6-1 to TRBJ2-2; possibly TRBD1 for D (6 bases). CDR3 size: 15 residues. In germline, CDR1 is MNHNS, CDR2 SASEGT. The germline V and J ends were trimmed by 2 bases and 4 bases, with 11 bases remaining between them.

This chain uses TRBV10-2 with TRBJ1-2; 9 bases align to TRBD1. The CDR3 has 15 residues. Germline CDR1 and CDR2: WSHSY and SAAADI. V gave up 4 bases and J gave up 6 bases; unmatched junction bases: 9. The CDR3 is CASSVSTGGSDGYTF. CDR3 coding DNA: TGCGCCAGCAGTGTCTCTACAGGGGGCTCGGATGGCTACACCTTC.

The rearrangement joins TRBV11-1 to TRBJ2-2, with no clear D. CDR1 and CDR2 (germline): SGHAT, FQDESV (reference sequence). The CDR3 totals 13 residues. Deletions cut 5 bases from V and 2 bases from J, with 6 bases between. CDR3 amino acids: CASSPPNTGELFF. In DNA, the CDR3 is TGTGCCAGCAGCCCCCCAAACACCGGGGAGCTGTTTTTT.

J is TRBJ2-3 and V is TRBV7-6; 9 bases match TRBD1. V lost 1 base and J lost 6; bases outside the gene matches: 14. The germline gives CDR1 SGHVS, CDR2 FNYEAQ. The CDR3 extends over 18 amino acids. The CDR3 region is CASSLDLPRDRAKDTQYF. Written as DNA, the CDR3 is TGTGCCAGCAGCTTAGATCTCCCCCGGGACAGGGCTAAGGATACGCAGTATTTT.

The rearrangement uses TRBV7-2 and TRBJ1-3; D unresolved. The CDR3 has 13 amino acids. With 2 bases removed from V and 1 base from J, the gap between germline ends came to 3 bases. Looked up from germline, CDR1 is SGHTA and CDR2 is FQGNSA. CDR3: CASSLQSGNTIYF. CDR3 in DNA: TGTGCCAGCAGCTTACAATCTGGAAACACCATATATTTT. Drawing the rest from reference TRBV7-2 and TRBJ1-3, the complete variable domain is GAGVSQSPSNKVTEKGKDVELRCDPISGHTALYWYRQSLGQGLEFLIYFQGNSAPDKSGLPSDRFSAERTGGSVSTLTIQRTQQEDSAVYLCASSLQSGNTIYFGEGSWLTVV.

This clone showed up just a few times. The J gene is TRBJ2-7, the V gene TRBV6-6, with D possibly TRBD1 on 5 matching bases. The CDR3 runs 14 residues. Germline assignment: CDR1 MNHNY and CDR2 SVGAGI (reference sequence). V shed 1 base and J shed 3 bases, with 10 bases lying between them. The CDR3 reads CASSYYETDYEQYF. CDR3 in DNA: TGTGCCAGCAGTTACTATGAGACAGACTACGAGCAGTACTTC.

The V and J genes are TRBV4-3 and TRBJ1-3; D perhaps matches TRBD1 (6 bases). From germline, CDR1 is LGHNA and CDR2 YSLEER. The CDR3 length is 16 residues. V shed 2 bases and J shed 3 bases, with 14 bases lying between them. CDR3 loop: CASSQFAGEGGNTIYF. The CDR3 DNA is TGCGCCAGCAGCCAATTCGCAGGGGAAGGTGGAAACACCATATATTTT.

This clone has just a few counts. The chain couples TRBV10-1 to TRBJ1-1; TRBD1 might be the D (5 bases). Germline V gene data show CDR1 as WNHNN and CDR2 as SYGVQD (reference sequence). The CDR3 extends over 14 amino acids. V lost 2 bases and J lost 0, with 7 bases in between. The CDR3 loop reads CASSEDRLNTEAFF. CDR3 bases: TGCGCCAGCAGTGAGGACAGACTGAACACTGAAGCTTTCTTT.

The CDR3 loop reads CASSLGAQSTTNEKLFF. In DNA form, the CDR3 reads TGTGCCAGCAGTTTAGGTGCACAGTCCACAACTAATGAAAAACTGTTTTTT. The chain uses TRBV28 and TRBJ1-4; D uncertain. V lost 2 bases, J lost 0 bases, and 13 bases lay in between. CDR1 and CDR2 (germline): MDHEN, SYDVKM. The CDR3 has 17 residues.

The genes are TRBV14 and TRBJ2-7; D not certain. Trimming shortened V by 1 base and J by 0 bases, and 13 bases separated the two germline ends. The CDR3 consists of 16 residues. The germline gives CDR1 SGHDN, CDR2 FVKESK. CDR3 loop: CASSQVASKNSYEQYF. DNA of the CDR3: TGTGCCAGCAGCCAAGTTGCCAGTAAGAACTCCTACGAGCAGTACTTC.

The chain couples TRBV6-5 to TRBJ2-1, with D uncertain. CDR3 length equals 12 residues. Germline V lookup: CDR1 MNHEY, CDR2 SVGAGI. V lost 4 bases and J lost 5, with 6 bases in between. The CDR3 region is CASSSGNNEQFF. The CDR3 nucleotides read TGTGCCAGCAGTTCAGGTAACAATGAGCAGTTCTTC.

The chain uses TRBV6-6 and TRBJ1-6; a possible D gene is TRBD1 (6 bases). CDR1 is MNHNY, CDR2 SVGAGI, per germline (reference sequence). Between the trimmed V and J ends, which lost 2 bases and 6 bases, there was a span of 11 bases. The CDR3 totals 15 residues. DNA for the CDR3: TGTGCCAGCAGTTACGGGCAGGGGCCTAATTCACCCCTCCACTTT. This gives the protein CASSYGQGPNSPLHF.

The J gene is TRBJ1-5, the V gene TRBV28, with no clear D. The CDR3 is 16 residues long. V dropped 2 bases and J dropped 2 bases, with 13 bases sitting between them. CDR1 is MDHEN, CDR2 SYDVKM, per germline. This chain's CDR3 is CASSLKSFTGNQPQHF. In DNA form, the CDR3 reads TGTGCCAGCAGTTTAAAGTCTTTTACGGGCAATCAGCCCCAGCATTTT.

This sequence joins TRBV30 and TRBJ2-7; no clear D. Trimming took off 2 bases at V and 3 bases at J, with 8 bases between the two ends. This CDR3 has 12 amino acids. Germline-derived CDR1 and CDR2 are GTSNPN and SVGIG (reference sequence). In nucleotides, the CDR3 is TGTGCCTGGAGTTCCTACTACTACGAGCAGTACTTC. It encodes CAWSSYYYEQYF.

This chain links TRBV11-2 with TRBJ2-1, with D possibly TRBD2 on 6 matching bases. CDR3 length: 15 residues. Germline CDR1 and CDR2: SGHAT and FQNNGV. Trimming stripped 5 bases from V and 5 bases from J, with 16 bases between. As DNA, the CDR3 is TGTGCCAGCAGCCCCGGGGCGGGAACCCACAATGAGCAGTTCTTC. Amino acids: CASSPGAGTHNEQFF.

Turning to this clone: Other nucleotide sequences in the sample specify the same CDR3. This rearrangement joins TRBV19 to TRBJ2-7; TRBD1 aligns across 8 bases. Germline V CDR1 and CDR2: LNHDA, SQIVND (reference sequence). J gave up 1 base and V 3 bases, and 2 bases lay outside the gene matches. CDR3 length: 14 amino acids. The CDR3 reads CASSIGTGSYEQYF. The CDR3 coding sequence is TGTGCCAGTAGTATCGGGACAGGTTCCTACGAGCAGTACTTC. The full variable domain, completed using reference TRBV19 and TRBJ2-7, is DGGITQSPKYLFRKEGQNVTLSCEQNLNHDAMYWYRQDPGQGLRLIYYSQIVNDFQKGDIAEGYSVSREKKESFPLTVTSAQKNPTAFYLCASSIGTGSYEQYFGPGTRLTVT.

The rearrangement uses TRBV27 and TRBJ1-1; the match to TRBD1 covers 7 bases. V shed 6 bases and J 2 bases; nucleotides not matched to a gene: 6. This CDR3 is built from 14 residues. Germline V gives CDR1 MNHEY, CDR2 SMNVEV (reference sequence). CDR3 nucleotide sequence: TGTGCCAGCAGCACAGGGGAACTAAACACTGAAGCTTTCTTT. Translated, it gives CASSTGELNTEAFF.

The chain employs TRBV30 and TRBJ1-2, with D unresolved. Germline CDR1 is GTSNPN and CDR2 is SVGIG (reference sequence). V shed 3 bases and J shed 0 bases, with 8 bases lying between them. The CDR3 covers 13 residues. CDR3 residues: CAWRHEANYGYTF. DNA for the CDR3: TGTGCCTGGAGACACGAAGCTAACTATGGCTACACCTTC.

The chain employs TRBV5-1 and TRBJ1-1; D possibly corresponds to TRBD1 (5 bases). The V gene's germline CDR1 is SGHRS and CDR2 YFSETQ. The CDR3 runs to 16 residues. V lost 0 bases and J 1 base, leaving 13 bases between the germline ends. The CDR3 DNA follows: TGCGCCAGCAGCTTGGTTTACAGGCTTACGAACACTGAAGCTTTCTTT. Its protein product is CASSLVYRLTNTEAFF. The entire variable domain, with the rest obtained from reference TRBV5-1 and TRBJ1-1, is as follows: KAGVTQTPRYLIKTRGQQVTLSCSPISGHRSVSWYQQTPGQGLQFLFEYFSETQRNKGNFPGRFSGRQFSNSRSEMNVSTLELGDSALYLCASSLVYRLTNTEAFFGQGTRLTVV.

This chain joins TRBV18 and TRBJ2-2; D is perhaps TRBD2 (5 bases). Trimming took 1 base from V and 3 from J, leaving 6 bases between them. There are 14 residues in the CDR3. Germline CDR1 and CDR2: KGHSH and LQKENI. The CDR3 DNA reads as TGTGCCAGCTCACCACAGGGAGACACCGGGGAGCTGTTTTTT. Its translation is CASSPQGDTGELFF.

This clone was detected only a few times. The chain joins TRBV7-9 to TRBJ2-7, with TRBD1 as a possible D gene (5 bases). The CDR3 sequence is 13 residues long. Germline CDR1 reads SEHNR; CDR2 reads FQNEAQ (reference sequence). V shed 2 bases and J shed 2 bases, with 7 bases lying between them. The chain's CDR3 is CASSLQGTYEQYF. In DNA, the CDR3 is TGTGCCAGCAGCTTACAGGGTACCTACGAGCAGTACTTC.

The V and J genes are TRBV7-9 and TRBJ1-5; 7 positions match TRBD1. The CDR3 loop spans 15 amino acids. Germline assignment: CDR1 SEHNR and CDR2 FQNEAQ (reference sequence). Trimming at V came to 5 bases and at J to 3 bases, leaving 7 bases not matched to a gene. The CDR3 spells CASSPGDSPNQPQHF. In nucleotides, the CDR3 is TGTGCCAGCAGCCCAGGGGACAGCCCCAATCAGCCCCAGCATTTT.